The clone carrying this T cell receptor beta chain was picked up a small number of times. Its matching antigen is unknown. Using a J-beta primer mix together with a sample-barcoded 5' primer, a second PCR was run for roughly 7 to 11 cycles. Every single cDNA molecule received a tag from a template-switch adaptor with 12 random nucleotides. TCRdb re-derived calls from the 5' RACE reads in MiXCR, one entry per CDR3 protein. The data show about 1.1 million distinct CDR3 sequences, 35% to 45% seen once. This sample was included in a study of blood T cells in healthy people across ages. Study-wide results and caveats: Higher diversity and more naive CD4+ cells were features of long-lived donors, compared to aged donors.

Germline loops: CDR1 LGHNA, CDR2 YSLEER. The CDR3 covers 19 residues. J lost 0 bases, V lost 0 bases, and 9 bases had no gene match. This TCR came from a young man in good health. The gene calls are TRBV4-3 and TRBJ1-4; TRBD1 matches 8 bases. The specimen was blood. The CDR3 loop reads CASSQEPQGAEATNEKLFF. The CDR3 nucleotides read TGCGCCAGCAGCCAAGAACCCCAGGGGGCAGAGGCAACTAATGAAAAACTGTTTTTT.